Presented here are 9 T cell receptor beta chains from one specimen sequenced in a study of T cell clones after liver transplantation. Repertoires were generated with immunoSEQ multiplex PCR, while TCRdb's copy carries only in-frame clones and drops some. Seen here are about 33,000 clones, more than 90% observed once, and the top ten hold approximately 26%. Sequencing was performed on CD8+ T cells from blood, taken 12 months after liver transplant. The receptor source for this set is a human patient who received a liver transplant. The graft donor may have contributed some T cells.

The V gene is TRBV27, the J gene TRBJ2-1, with 8 bases aligning to TRBD2. V gave up 7 bases and J gave up 0 bases; unmatched junction bases: 8. The CDR3 has 16 amino acids. Germline CDR1 is MNHEY and CDR2 is SMNVEV (reference sequence). CDR3: CASKASGSASYNEQFF. CDR3 bases: TGTGCCAGCAAAGCTAGCGGGTCTGCCTCCTACAATGAGCAGTTCTTC.

V usage is TRBV4-2 and J usage is TRBJ2-1, with TRBD2 matching 9 bases. The CDR3 is 19 amino acids. The J segment lost 4 bases and the V segment lost 4 bases, leaving 17 bases of the junction unmatched. Germline lookup yields CDR1 LGHNA and CDR2 YNFKEQ. The CDR3 loop reads CASSPDSLFPSGMYNEQFF. The CDR3 DNA follows: TGTGCCAGCAGCCCGGACTCCCTATTTCCTAGCGGGATGTACAATGAGCAGTTCTTC.

The chain links TRBV7-2 to TRBJ2-7; D is unclear. Germline V gene lookup returns CDR1 SGHTA and CDR2 FQGNSA. CDR3 size: 13 residues. V was shortened by 7 bases and J by 3 bases, with 13 bases between the two germline ends. The CDR3 loop is CASTTDRYYEQYF. Written as DNA, the CDR3 is TGTGCCAGCACCACGGACCGCTACTACGAGCAGTACTTC.

The chain carries TRBV9 and TRBJ2-3; D possibly corresponds to TRBD2 (5 bases). CDR1 and CDR2 from the germline V gene are SGDLS and YYNGEE. Between the trimmed V and J ends, which lost 1 base and 3 bases, there was a span of 12 bases. This CDR3 contains 15 residues. Here the CDR3 DNA reads TGTGCCAGCAGCGTACAAGGGAGCATAACAGATACGCAGTATTTT. Translation: CASSVQGSITDTQYF.

V gene TRBV7-9 combines with J gene TRBJ2-7; possibly TRBD1 or TRBD2 for D (5 bases each). The CDR3 runs to 14 residues. CDR1 and CDR2 (germline): SEHNR, FQNEAQ (reference sequence). V gave up 5 bases and J gave up 5 bases, with 16 bases separating them. CDR3 loop: CASSPPGAGHEQYF. Written as DNA, the CDR3 is TGTGCCAGCAGCCCCCCCGGGGCAGGGCACGAGCAGTACTTC.

The V and J genes are TRBV5-5 and TRBJ2-7, with 9 nucleotides matching TRBD1. CDR1 and CDR2 from the germline V gene are SGHKS and YYEKEE (reference sequence). The CDR3 has 15 amino acids. The ends lost 6 bases at V and 2 bases at J; junction bases unmatched: 9. The CDR3 spells CASTRDRAGAYEQYF. CDR3 nucleotide sequence: TGTGCCAGCACCCGGGACAGGGCTGGGGCCTACGAGCAGTACTTC.

This chain uses TRBV15 with TRBJ2-3; TRBD2 aligns across 7 bases. The CDR3 is 17 amino acids. V shed 5 bases and J 2 bases; nucleotides not matched to a gene: 13. Germline V CDR1 and CDR2: LNHNV, YYDKDF (reference sequence). This chain's CDR3 is CATSEGLLAVYTDTQYF. CDR3 DNA: TGTGCCACCAGCGAGGGGTTGCTAGCGGTTTACACAGATACGCAGTATTTT.

J is TRBJ2-7 and V is TRBV5-4; maybe TRBD1 (5 bases). The CDR3 is made up of 12 amino acids. With 4 bases removed from V and 6 bases from J, the gap between germline ends came to 11 bases. Germline V gives CDR1 SGHNT, CDR2 YYREEE (reference sequence). The CDR3 spells CASSLGAGEQYF. As DNA, the CDR3 is TGTGCCAGCAGCCTTGGGGCTGGCGAGCAGTACTTC. Full variable domain (rest looked up from reference TRBV5-4 and TRBJ2-7): ETGVTQSPTHLIKTRGQQVTLRCSSQSGHNTVSWYQQALGQGPQFIFQYYREEENGRGNFPPRFSGLQFPNYSSELNVNALELDDSALYLCASSLGAGEQYFGPGTRLTVT.

CDR3 bases: TGTGCCAGCAGCTTAGCGGGGAACACTGAAGCTTTCTTT. Protein sequence: CASSLAGNTEAFF. The V and J genes are TRBV7-2 and TRBJ1-1; D ambiguous. V dropped 0 bases and J dropped 1 base, with 3 bases sitting between them. The CDR3 runs to 13 residues. The germline V gene has CDR1 SGHTA and CDR2 FQGNSA.